The 17 T cell receptor beta chains below all came from one sample that was sequenced in a study of blood T cell repertoires in COVID-19. Sequencing used immunoSEQ multiplex PCR; TCRdb keeps in-frame clones, though not all of them. The sample lists 350,000 to 400,000 clones, approximately 89% occurring once. Sequencing was carried out using PBMCs or T cells enriched from blood (not recorded which). The receptors were sampled from a middle-aged man in a cohort exposed to, infected with or recovered from COVID-19 (not recorded which).

Here the CDR3 DNA reads TGCGCCAGCAGTCCCCCCTATTTCAGACTCAGCTCCTACAATGAGCAGTTCTTC. Its protein is CASSPPYFRLSSYNEQFF. This chain links TRBV23-1 with TRBJ2-1; D not certain. TRBV23-1 is an ORF; its function is uncertain. V shed 4 bases and J shed 0 bases, with 19 bases lying between them. The CDR3 has 18 residues.

The CDR3 nucleotides read TGTGCCAGCAGCTTACTACAGGGGGCAGGGCAGCCCCAGCATTTT. Its translation is CASSLLQGAGQPQHF. J is TRBJ1-5 and V is TRBV7-8; 9 bases line up with TRBD1. Germline lookup yields CDR1 SGHVS and CDR2 FQNEAQ. V dropped 2 bases and J dropped 7; count of bases not matched to a gene: 6. This CDR3 is built from 15 residues.

This clone was observed a few times. This chain joins TRBV10-2 and TRBJ1-4; possibly TRBD1 for D (5 bases). V lost 6 bases, J lost 6 bases, and 14 bases lay in between. The CDR3 is 14 amino acids. Germline V gene data show CDR1 as WSHSY and CDR2 as SAAADI. CDR3 protein: CASRRTWGYEKLFF. CDR3 DNA: TGCGCCAGCAGGAGGACATGGGGATATGAAAAACTGTTTTTT.

A few counts support this clone. The gene calls are TRBV14 and TRBJ2-7, with D maybe TRBD1 (6 bases). There are 15 residues in the CDR3. Germline-derived CDR1 and CDR2 are SGHDN and FVKESK. The germline V and J ends were trimmed by 0 bases and 2 bases, with 11 bases remaining between them. Here the CDR3 DNA reads TGTGCCAGCAGCCAAGAGGGGACAAAAACCTACGAGCAGTACTTC. Protein sequence: CASSQEGTKTYEQYF. The full variable domain, with the rest looked up from reference TRBV14 and TRBJ2-7, is EAGVTQFPSHSVIEKGQTVTLRCDPISGHDNLYWYRRVMGKEIKFLLHFVKESKQDESGMPNNRFLAERTGGTYSTLKVQPAELEDSGVYFCASSQEGTKTYEQYFGPGTRLTVT.

This chain joins TRBV25-1 and TRBJ1-3, with 8 nucleotides matching TRBD1. The ends lost 10 bases at V and 3 bases at J; junction bases unmatched: 8. Germline-derived CDR1 and CDR2 are MGHDK and SYGVNS. The CDR3 consists of 14 residues. CDR3 protein: CATQRTGFGNTIYF. CDR3 nucleotides: TGTGCCACCCAAAGGACAGGGTTTGGAAACACCATATATTTT.

J is TRBJ1-2 and V is TRBV5-4, with 9 bases fitting TRBD1. J was trimmed by 2 bases and V by 4 bases; bases with no gene match: 3. The CDR3 covers 14 residues. The V gene's germline CDR1 is SGHNT and CDR2 YYREEE (reference sequence). The CDR3 DNA follows: TGTGCCAGCAGCCCCGGGACAGGGAACTATGGCTACACCTTC. Its protein product is CASSPGTGNYGYTF.

The rearrangement joins TRBV2 to TRBJ1-5; D may be TRBD1 (5 bases). CDR1 SNHLY and CDR2 FYNNEI come from the germline V gene. This CDR3 region has 14 residues. V lost 2 bases, J lost 6 bases, and 11 bases lay in between. CDR3 sequence reads: CASSELAGSQPQHF. The CDR3 DNA sequence: TGTGCCAGCAGTGAACTTGCAGGGTCTCAGCCCCAGCATTTT.

This clone was picked up one time. The J gene is TRBJ2-7, the V gene TRBV2; D is possibly TRBD2 (6 bases). V was cut by 7 bases and J by 0 bases, with 13 bases left in between. The CDR3 loop spans 14 amino acids. Germline CDR1 and CDR2: SNHLY and FYNNEI. CDR3 sequence: CASNSAGSSYEQYF. In DNA, the CDR3 is TGTGCCAGCAACTCGGCGGGGAGCTCCTACGAGCAGTACTTC. The full variable domain, with the rest looked up from reference TRBV2 and TRBJ2-7, is EPEVTQTPSHQVTQMGQEVILRCVPISNHLYFYWYRQILGQKVEFLVSFYNNEISEKSEIFDDQFSVERPDGSNFTLKIRSTKLEDSAMYFCASNSAGSSYEQYFGPGTRLTVT.

In its sample, this clone was seen once. The genes are TRBV5-1 and TRBJ1-3; 7 bases fit TRBD1. Trimming took 3 bases from V and 0 from J; bases not matched to a gene: 6. The CDR3 contains 16 residues. Per germline, CDR1 SGHRS and CDR2 YFSETQ. Here the CDR3 DNA reads TGCGCCAGCAGCTCAGGGGGGAAATCCTCTGGAAACACCATATATTTT. As protein: CASSSGGKSSGNTIYF.

The rearrangement joins TRBV28 to TRBJ1-4; unclear D gene. This CDR3 region has 15 residues. CDR1 and CDR2 from the germline V gene are MDHEN and SYDVKM. V was cut by 5 bases and J by 4 bases, with 14 bases left in between. The CDR3 region has the DNA TGTGCCAGCAGTCCCCAAGGAGGGCTTAATGAAAAACTGTTTTTT. Translated: CASSPQGGLNEKLFF.

V and J are TRBV7-6 and TRBJ2-1; a weak D match, TRBD2 (5 bases). The germline V and J ends were trimmed by 0 bases and 7 bases, with 7 bases remaining between them. CDR3 length: 13 amino acids. From germline, CDR1 is SGHVS and CDR2 FNYEAQ. The CDR3 bases are TGTGCCAGCAGCTTAGCTGAGGGTAATGAGCAGTTCTTC. Its translation: CASSLAEGNEQFF.

V is TRBV6-5 and J is TRBJ1-6; 8 bases are a match to TRBD1. Germline CDR1 and CDR2: MNHEY and SVGAGI. The CDR3 covers 15 residues. J was trimmed by 7 bases and V by 6 bases; bases with no gene match: 8. DNA of the CDR3: TGTGCCAGCAGCGTAGACAGGGGATTGAATTCACCCCTCCACTTT. Its protein is CASSVDRGLNSPLHF.

V is TRBV7-9 and J is TRBJ2-7; 10 bases are a match to TRBD1. V shed 5 bases and J 4 bases; nucleotides not matched to a gene: 8. Germline V gene lookup returns CDR1 SEHNR and CDR2 FQNEAQ (reference sequence). The CDR3 has 15 residues. The CDR3 reads CASSDGQGVDYEQYF. CDR3 bases: TGTGCCAGCAGCGATGGACAGGGGGTCGATTACGAGCAGTACTTC.

CDR3: CASSLTVLSGANVLTF. CDR3 sequence (DNA): TGTGCCAGCAGCTTAACGGTACTCTCTGGGGCCAACGTCCTGACTTTC. The J gene is TRBJ2-6, the V gene TRBV7-3; D unresolved. CDR3 length: 16 residues. In germline, CDR1 is SGHTA, CDR2 FQGTGA. The V gene lost 0 bases and the J gene lost 0 bases, with 6 bases spanning the gap.

The V and J genes are TRBV2 and TRBJ1-4; 7 nucleotides line up with TRBD1. The CDR3 runs 13 residues. CDR1 and CDR2 from the germline V gene are SNHLY and FYNNEI. Trimming at V came to 7 bases and at J to 5 bases, leaving 4 bases not matched to a gene. In DNA form, the CDR3 reads TGTGCCAGCAAACAGGGGATGAATGAAAAACTGTTTTTT. Translating it yields CASKQGMNEKLFF. Combining the CDR3 with reference TRBV2 and TRBJ1-4 gives the whole variable domain EPEVTQTPSHQVTQMGQEVILRCVPISNHLYFYWYRQILGQKVEFLVSFYNNEISEKSEIFDDQFSVERPDGSNFTLKIRSTKLEDSAMYFCASKQGMNEKLFFGSGTQLSVL.

The J gene is TRBJ2-1, the V gene TRBV13; the D gene is possibly TRBD2 (6 bases). The CDR3 has 15 residues. V shed 1 base and J shed 0 bases, with 7 bases lying between them. Germline values: CDR1 PRHDT, CDR2 FYEKMQ (reference sequence). CDR3 nucleotides: TGTGCCAGCAGCTTAGCCGGGAGCTCCTACAATGAGCAGTTCTTC. Protein: CASSLAGSSYNEQFF. The variable domain in full, completed from reference TRBV13 and TRBJ2-1, reads AAGVIQSPRHLIKEKRETATLKCYPIPRHDTVYWYQQGPGQDPQFLISFYEKMQSDKGSIPDRFSAQQFSDYHSELNMSSLELGDSALYFCASSLAGSSYNEQFFGPGTRLTVL.

The chain is built from TRBV9 and TRBJ2-2; 8 bases are a match to TRBD1. This CDR3 is 15 amino acids long. Per the germline V gene, CDR1 is SGDLS and CDR2 is YYNGEE. Germline trimming cut 3 bases from V and 1 base from J; bases unmatched to any gene: 2. The CDR3 region is CASSATGGNTGELFF. CDR3 coding DNA: TGTGCCAGCAGCGCTACAGGGGGGAACACCGGGGAGCTGTTTTTT.